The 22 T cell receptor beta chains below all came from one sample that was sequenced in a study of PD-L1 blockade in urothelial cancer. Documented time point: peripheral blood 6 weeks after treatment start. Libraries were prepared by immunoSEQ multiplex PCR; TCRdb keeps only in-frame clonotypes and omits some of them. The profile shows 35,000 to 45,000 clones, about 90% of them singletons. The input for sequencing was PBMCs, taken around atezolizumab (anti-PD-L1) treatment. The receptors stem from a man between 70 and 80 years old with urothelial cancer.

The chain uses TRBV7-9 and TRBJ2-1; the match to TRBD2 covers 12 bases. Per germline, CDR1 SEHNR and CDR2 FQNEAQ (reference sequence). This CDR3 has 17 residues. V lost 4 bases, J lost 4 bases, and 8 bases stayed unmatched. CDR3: CASSSGGLAGIYNEQFF. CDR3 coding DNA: TGTGCCAGCAGCTCGGGCGGACTAGCGGGAATATACAATGAGCAGTTCTTC.

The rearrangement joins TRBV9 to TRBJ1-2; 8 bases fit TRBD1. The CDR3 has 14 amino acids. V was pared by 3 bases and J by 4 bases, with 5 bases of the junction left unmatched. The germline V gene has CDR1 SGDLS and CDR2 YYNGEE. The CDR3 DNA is TGTGCCAGCAGCGCTTCGACAGGGGCCTATGGCTACACCTTC. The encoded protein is CASSASTGAYGYTF.

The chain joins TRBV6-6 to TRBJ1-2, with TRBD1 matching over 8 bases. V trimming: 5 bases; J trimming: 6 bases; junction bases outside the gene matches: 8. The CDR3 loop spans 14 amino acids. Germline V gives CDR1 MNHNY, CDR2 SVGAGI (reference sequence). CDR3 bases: TGTGCCAGCAGTCACCGACAGGGGAGAAATGGCTACACCTTC. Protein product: CASSHRQGRNGYTF.

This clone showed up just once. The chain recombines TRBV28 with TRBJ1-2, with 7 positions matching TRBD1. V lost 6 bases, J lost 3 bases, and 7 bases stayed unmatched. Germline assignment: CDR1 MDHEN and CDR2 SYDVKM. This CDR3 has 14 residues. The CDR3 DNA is TGTGCCAGCAGCCTTGACAGGGTAGACTATGGCTACACCTTC. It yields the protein CASSLDRVDYGYTF.

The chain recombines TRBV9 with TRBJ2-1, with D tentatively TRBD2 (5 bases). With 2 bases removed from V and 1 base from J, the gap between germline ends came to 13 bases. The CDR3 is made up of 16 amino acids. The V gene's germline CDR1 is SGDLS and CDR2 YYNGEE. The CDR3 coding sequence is TGTGCCAGCAGCGTCAGTGACGGGATGTCCTACAATGAGCAGTTCTTC. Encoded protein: CASSVSDGMSYNEQFF.

The CDR3, as DNA: TGCGCCAGCAGCTTGGGGGGAGATCAGCCCCAGCATTTT. Encoded protein: CASSLGGDQPQHF. V usage is TRBV5-1 and J usage is TRBJ1-5; D is ambiguous. CDR3 length equals 13 residues. The ends were cut back, 0 bases at V and 5 bases at J, with 6 bases in the middle. From germline, CDR1 is SGHRS and CDR2 YFSETQ.

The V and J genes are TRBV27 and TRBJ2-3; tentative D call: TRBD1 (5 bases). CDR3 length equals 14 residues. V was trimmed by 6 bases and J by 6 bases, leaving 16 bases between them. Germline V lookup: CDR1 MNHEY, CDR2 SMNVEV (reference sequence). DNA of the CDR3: TGTGCCAGCAGCGACCGACCAGGGTGGGATACGCAGTATTTT. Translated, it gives CASSDRPGWDTQYF.

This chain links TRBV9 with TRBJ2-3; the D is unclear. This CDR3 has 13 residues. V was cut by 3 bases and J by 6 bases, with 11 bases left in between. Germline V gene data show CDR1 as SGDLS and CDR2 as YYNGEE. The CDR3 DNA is TGTGCCAGCAGCGGGTACGGTATGGATACGCAGTATTTT. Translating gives CASSGYGMDTQYF.

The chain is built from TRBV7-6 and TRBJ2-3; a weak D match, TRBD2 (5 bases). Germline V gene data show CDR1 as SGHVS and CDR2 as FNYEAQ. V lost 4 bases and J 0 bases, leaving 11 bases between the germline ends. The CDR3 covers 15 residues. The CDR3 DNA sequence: TGTGCCAGCAGCTCCTTAGCGTCTAGCACAGATACGCAGTATTTT. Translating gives CASSSLASSTDTQYF.

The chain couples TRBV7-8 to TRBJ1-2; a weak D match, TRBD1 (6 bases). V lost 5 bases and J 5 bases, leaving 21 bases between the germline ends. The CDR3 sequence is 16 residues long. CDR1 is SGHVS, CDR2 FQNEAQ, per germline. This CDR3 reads CASSPTRLQGKYGYTF. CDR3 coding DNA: TGTGCCAGCAGCCCTACCCGGCTACAGGGAAAGTATGGCTACACCTTC.

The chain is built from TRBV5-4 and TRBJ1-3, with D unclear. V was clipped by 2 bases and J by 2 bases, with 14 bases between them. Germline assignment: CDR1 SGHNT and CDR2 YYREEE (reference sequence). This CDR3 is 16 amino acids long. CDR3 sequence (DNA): TGTGCCAGCAGCTTTATTGCAGAGGGAACTGGAAACACCATATATTTT. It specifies CASSFIAEGTGNTIYF. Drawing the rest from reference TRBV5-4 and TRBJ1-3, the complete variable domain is ETGVTQSPTHLIKTRGQQVTLRCSSQSGHNTVSWYQQALGQGPQFIFQYYREEENGRGNFPPRFSGLQFPNYSSELNVNALELDDSALYLCASSFIAEGTGNTIYFGEGSWLTVV.

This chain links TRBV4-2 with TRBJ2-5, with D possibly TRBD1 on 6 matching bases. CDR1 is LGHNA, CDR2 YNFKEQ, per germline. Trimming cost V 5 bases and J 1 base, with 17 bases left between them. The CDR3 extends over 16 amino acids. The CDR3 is CASSSVQGLGQETQYF. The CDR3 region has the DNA TGTGCCAGCAGCTCCGTACAGGGCCTAGGCCAAGAGACCCAGTACTTC.

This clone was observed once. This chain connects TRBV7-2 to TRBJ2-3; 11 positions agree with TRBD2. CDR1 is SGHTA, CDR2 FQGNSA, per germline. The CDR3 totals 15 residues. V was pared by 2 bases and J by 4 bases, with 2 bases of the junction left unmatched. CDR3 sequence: CASSLPTSGADTQYF. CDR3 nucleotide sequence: TGTGCCAGCAGCTTACCGACTAGCGGGGCAGATACGCAGTATTTT. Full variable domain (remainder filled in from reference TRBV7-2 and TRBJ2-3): GAGVSQSPSNKVTEKGKDVELRCDPISGHTALYWYRQSLGQGLEFLIYFQGNSAPDKSGLPSDRFSAERTGGSVSTLTIQRTQQEDSAVYLCASSLPTSGADTQYFGPGTRLTVL.

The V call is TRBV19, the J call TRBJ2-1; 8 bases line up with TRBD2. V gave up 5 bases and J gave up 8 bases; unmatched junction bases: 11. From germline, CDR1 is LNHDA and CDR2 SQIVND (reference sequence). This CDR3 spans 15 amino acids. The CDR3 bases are TGTGCCAGTAGTGTTCGGGGGGGGAAACTGGATGAGCAGTTCTTC. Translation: CASSVRGGKLDEQFF.

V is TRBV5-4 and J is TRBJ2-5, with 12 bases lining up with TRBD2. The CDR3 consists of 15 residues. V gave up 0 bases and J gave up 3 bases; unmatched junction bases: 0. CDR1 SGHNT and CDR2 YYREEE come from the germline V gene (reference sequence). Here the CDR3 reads CASSLGTSGKETQYF. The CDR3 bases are TGTGCCAGCAGCTTGGGGACTAGCGGGAAAGAGACCCAGTACTTC.

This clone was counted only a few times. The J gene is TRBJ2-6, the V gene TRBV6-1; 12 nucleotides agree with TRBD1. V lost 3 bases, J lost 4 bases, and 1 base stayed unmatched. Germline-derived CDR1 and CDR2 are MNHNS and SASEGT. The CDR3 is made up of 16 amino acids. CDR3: CASSEGQGAGANVLTF. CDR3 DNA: TGTGCCAGCAGTGAGGGACAGGGGGCCGGGGCCAACGTCCTGACTTTC.

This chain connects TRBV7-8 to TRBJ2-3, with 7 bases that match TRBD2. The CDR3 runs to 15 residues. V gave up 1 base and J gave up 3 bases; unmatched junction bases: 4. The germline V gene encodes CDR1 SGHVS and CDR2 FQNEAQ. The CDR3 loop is CASSLGVGGTDTQYF. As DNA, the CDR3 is TGTGCCAGCAGCTTAGGGGTGGGGGGGACAGATACGCAGTATTTT.

Here the CDR3 DNA reads TGTGCCAGCAGTCTCTGGCGGGGAGGGGACACAGATACGCAGTATTTT. Its protein product is CASSLWRGGDTDTQYF. The rearrangement links TRBV14 to TRBJ2-3, with 7 bases lining up with TRBD2. J gave up 2 bases and V 6 bases, and 11 bases lay outside the gene matches. This CDR3 is 16 amino acids long. CDR1 and CDR2 from the germline V gene are SGHDN and FVKESK.

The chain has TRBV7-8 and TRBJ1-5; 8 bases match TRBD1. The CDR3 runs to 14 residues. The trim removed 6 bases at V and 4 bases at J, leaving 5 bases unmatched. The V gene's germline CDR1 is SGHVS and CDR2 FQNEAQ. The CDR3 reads CASRLTGGNQPQHF. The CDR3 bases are TGTGCCAGCAGGCTTACAGGGGGGAATCAGCCCCAGCATTTT.

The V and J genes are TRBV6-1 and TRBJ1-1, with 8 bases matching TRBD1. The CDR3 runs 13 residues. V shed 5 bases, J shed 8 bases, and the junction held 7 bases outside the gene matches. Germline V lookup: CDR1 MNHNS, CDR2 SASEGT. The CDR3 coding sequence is TGTGCCAGCAGTACATTGAGGACAGGGGAAGCTTTCTTT. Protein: CASSTLRTGEAFF.

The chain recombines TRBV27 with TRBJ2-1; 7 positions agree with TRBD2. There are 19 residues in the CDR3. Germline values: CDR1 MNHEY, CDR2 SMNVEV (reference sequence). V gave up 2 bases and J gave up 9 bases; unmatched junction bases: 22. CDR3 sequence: CASSLGLGGARISSAEQFF. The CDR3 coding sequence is TGTGCCAGCAGTTTAGGTTTGGGAGGGGCGCGGATCAGTTCGGCTGAGCAGTTCTTC.

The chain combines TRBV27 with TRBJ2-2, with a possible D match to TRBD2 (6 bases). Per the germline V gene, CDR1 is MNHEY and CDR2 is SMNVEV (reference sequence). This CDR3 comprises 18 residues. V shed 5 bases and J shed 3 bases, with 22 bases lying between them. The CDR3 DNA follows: TGTGCCAGCAGTCCCCCCTCCTCGGGAGTATTTTACACCGGGGAGCTGTTTTTT. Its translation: CASSPPSSGVFYTGELFF.